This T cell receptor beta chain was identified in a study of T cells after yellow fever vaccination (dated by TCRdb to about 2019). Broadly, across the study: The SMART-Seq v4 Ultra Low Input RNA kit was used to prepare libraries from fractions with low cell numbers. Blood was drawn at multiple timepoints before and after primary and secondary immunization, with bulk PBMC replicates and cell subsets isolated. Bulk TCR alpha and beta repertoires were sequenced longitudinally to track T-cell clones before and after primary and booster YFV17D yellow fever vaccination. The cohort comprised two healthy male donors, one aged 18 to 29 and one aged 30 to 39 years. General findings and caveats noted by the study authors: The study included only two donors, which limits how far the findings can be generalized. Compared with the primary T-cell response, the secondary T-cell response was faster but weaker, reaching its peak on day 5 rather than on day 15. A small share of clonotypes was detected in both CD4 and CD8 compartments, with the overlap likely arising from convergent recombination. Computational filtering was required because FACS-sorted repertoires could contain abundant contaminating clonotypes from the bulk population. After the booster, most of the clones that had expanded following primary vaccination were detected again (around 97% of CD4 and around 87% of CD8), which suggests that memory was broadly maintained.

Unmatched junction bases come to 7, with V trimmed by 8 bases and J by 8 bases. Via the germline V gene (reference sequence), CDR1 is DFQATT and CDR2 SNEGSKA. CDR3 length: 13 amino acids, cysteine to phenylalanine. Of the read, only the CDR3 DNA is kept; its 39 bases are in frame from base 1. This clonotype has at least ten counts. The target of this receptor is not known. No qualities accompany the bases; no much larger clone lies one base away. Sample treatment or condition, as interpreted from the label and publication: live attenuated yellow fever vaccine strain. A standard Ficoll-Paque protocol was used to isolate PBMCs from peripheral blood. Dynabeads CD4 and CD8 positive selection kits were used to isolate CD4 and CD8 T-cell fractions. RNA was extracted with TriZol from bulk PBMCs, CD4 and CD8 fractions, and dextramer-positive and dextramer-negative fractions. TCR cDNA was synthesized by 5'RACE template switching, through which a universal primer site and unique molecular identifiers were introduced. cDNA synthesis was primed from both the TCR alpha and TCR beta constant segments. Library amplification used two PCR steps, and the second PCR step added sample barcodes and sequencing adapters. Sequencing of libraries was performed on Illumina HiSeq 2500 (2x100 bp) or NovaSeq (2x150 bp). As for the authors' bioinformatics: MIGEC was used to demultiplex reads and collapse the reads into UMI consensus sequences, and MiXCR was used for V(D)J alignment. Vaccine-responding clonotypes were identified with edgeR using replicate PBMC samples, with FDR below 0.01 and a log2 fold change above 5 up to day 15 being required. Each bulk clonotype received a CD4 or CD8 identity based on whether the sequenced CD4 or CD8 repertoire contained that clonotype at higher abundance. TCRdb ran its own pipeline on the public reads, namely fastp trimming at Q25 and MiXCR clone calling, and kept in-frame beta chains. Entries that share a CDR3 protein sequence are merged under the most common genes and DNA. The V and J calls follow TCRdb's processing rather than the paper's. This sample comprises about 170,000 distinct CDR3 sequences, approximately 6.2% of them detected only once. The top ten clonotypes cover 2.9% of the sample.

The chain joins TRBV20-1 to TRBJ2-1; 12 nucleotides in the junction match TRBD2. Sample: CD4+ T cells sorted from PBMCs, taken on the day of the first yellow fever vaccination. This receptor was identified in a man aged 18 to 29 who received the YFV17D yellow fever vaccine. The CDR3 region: CSTWTSGNDEQFF. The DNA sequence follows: TGCAGTACTTGGACTAGCGGGAATGATGAGCAGTTCTTC.